The rows below give T cell receptor beta chains drawn from one sample of a study of blood T cell repertoires in COVID-19. The repertoire was sequenced with immunoSEQ multiplex PCR; TCRdb's copy has only in-frame clones and lacks some. The sample holds 200,000 to 250,000 clones, roughly 80% seen once. The sample was peripheral blood. The receptors derive from a woman in her fifties or sixties who had recovered from COVID-19. The conserved cysteine and the conserved F or W are not part of the CDR3 here.

v_call: TRBV4-1; cdr3_aa: ASSQVRLDAETQY
v_call: TRBV5-4; cdr3_aa: ASRGQGNFNSPLH
v_call: TRBV18; cdr3_aa: ASSVGVYEQY
v_call: TRBV6-4; cdr3_aa: ASSERNRGNTEAF
v_call: TRBV2; cdr3_aa: ASRQFYEQY
v_call: TRBV7-3; cdr3_aa: ASSPTPGSEAF
v_call: TRBV20-1; cdr3_aa: SASSGDGTYEQY
v_call: TRBV13; cdr3_aa: ASKEADTQY
v_call: TRBV27; cdr3_aa: ASSFQGAYEQY
v_call: TRBV28; cdr3_aa: ASSPNPGQGIGYT
v_call: TRBV11-2; cdr3_aa: ASSFSGGDPREQY
v_call: TRBV6-1; cdr3_aa: ASSYQQAYEQY
v_call: TRBV2; cdr3_aa: ASSDGRAREF
v_call: TRBV19; cdr3_aa: ASSSLLGAEAF
v_call: TRBV27; cdr3_aa: ASSPPRGHEQY
v_call: TRBV13; cdr3_aa: ASSLIREAGELF
v_call: TRBV3-1/TRBV3-2; cdr3_aa: ASSQRYLTNEKLF
v_call: TRBV3-1/TRBV3-2; cdr3_aa: ASSQTGLTQY
v_call: TRBV5-4; cdr3_aa: ASSLGGGQDNQPQH
v_call: TRBV6-5; cdr3_aa: ATGTGAYEQY
v_call: TRBV3-1/TRBV3-2; cdr3_aa: ASSRSGAEETQY
v_call: TRBV14; cdr3_aa: ASTRSTGENTEAF
v_call: TRBV28; cdr3_aa: ASTPGGALGEQY
v_call: TRBV7-8; cdr3_aa: ASSLDRGNTIY
v_call: TRBV7-6; cdr3_aa: ASSLIGLRESGNTIY
v_call: TRBV5-1; cdr3_aa: ASSFSPRQSSGNTIY
v_call: TRBV2; cdr3_aa: ASSPDRAEETQY
v_call: TRBV7-2; cdr3_aa: ASSSGTGAYTGELF
v_call: TRBV20-1; cdr3_aa: SASLRKSSYNEQF
v_call: TRBV3-1/TRBV3-2; cdr3_aa: ATHRGLSYNEQF
v_call: TRBV19; cdr3_aa: ASSHDPSREEEKLF
v_call: TRBV10-3; cdr3_aa: AISDIQGGPDQPQH
v_call: TRBV19; cdr3_aa: ASCGGDTEAF
v_call: TRBV18; cdr3_aa: ASSPRDRQIYGYT
v_call: TRBV7-9; cdr3_aa: ASRQKNSPLH
v_call: TRBV6-5; cdr3_aa: ASWGAEAF
v_call: TRBV5-4; cdr3_aa: ASSFGREGNNYGYT
v_call: TRBV15; cdr3_aa: ATSREPGRAF
v_call: TRBV20-1; cdr3_aa: SADRDYEQY
v_call: TRBV6-5; cdr3_aa: ASSYGRAAF
v_call: TRBV6-5; cdr3_aa: ASSYGSNRGETQY
v_call: TRBV4-3; cdr3_aa: ASSQVLEGAKDTQY
v_call: TRBV4-2; cdr3_aa: ASSPGIRQLNTEAF
v_call: TRBV3-1/TRBV3-2; cdr3_aa: ASSQVRDLYGYT